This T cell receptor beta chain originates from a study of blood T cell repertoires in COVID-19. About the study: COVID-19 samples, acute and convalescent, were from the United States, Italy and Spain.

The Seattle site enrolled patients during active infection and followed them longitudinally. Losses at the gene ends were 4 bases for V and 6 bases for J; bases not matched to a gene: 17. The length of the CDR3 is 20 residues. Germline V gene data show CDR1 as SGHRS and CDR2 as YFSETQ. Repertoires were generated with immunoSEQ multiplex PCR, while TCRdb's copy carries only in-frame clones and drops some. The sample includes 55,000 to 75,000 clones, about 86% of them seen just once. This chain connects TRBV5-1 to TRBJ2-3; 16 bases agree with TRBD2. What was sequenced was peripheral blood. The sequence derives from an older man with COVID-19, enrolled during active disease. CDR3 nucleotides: TGCGCCAGCAGCATGGCGGGACTAGCGGGAGGGTTGAAAGGCTCCGATACGCAGTATTTT. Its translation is CASSMAGLAGGLKGSDTQYF.